These 15 T cell receptor beta chains share one sample of origin, sequenced in a study of low-dose radiotherapy and immunotherapy resistance in tumors. The time point: after trial treatment. The treatment: LDRT plus nivolumab, ipilimumab, low-dose cyclophosphamide and aspirin (RACIN trial). Primers used for first-strand cDNA, a TRAV- and TRBV-specific set, covered both alpha and beta chains. For amplifying TCRs, the PCR ran for approximately 18 cycles with Phusion, which was used together with a constant-region primer and the adapter on the V primers. MiXCR, applied by TCRdb to the reads, yields one record per CDR3 protein. This table holds about 58,000 distinct CDR3 sequences, around 23% found once. The sequenced sample was PBMCs, obtained after low-dose radiotherapy plus immunotherapy. Every receptor here comes from a male donor with prostate cancer.

This clonotype was detected many times. This rearrangement joins TRBV19 to TRBJ2-1; 7 nucleotides agree with TRBD1. Germline V gene sequence: CDR1 LNHDA, CDR2 SQIVND (reference sequence). The CDR3 runs 17 residues. With 1 base clipped from V and 0 bases from J, the junction kept 6 bases outside the gene matches. The CDR3 loop reads CASSIGPDRASYNEQFF. CDR3 sequence (DNA): TGTGCCAGTAGTATAGGCCCAGACAGGGCCTCCTACAATGAGCAGTTCTTC. The full variable domain, in which reference TRBV19 and TRBJ2-1 provide the parts outside the CDR3, is DGGITQSPKYLFRKEGQNVTLSCEQNLNHDAMYWYRQDPGQGLRLIYYSQIVNDFQKGDIAEGYSVSREKKESFPLTVTSAQKNPTAFYLCASSIGPDRASYNEQFFGPGTRLTVL.

As for this clonotype: A far larger clone is off by one base, so a read error is likely. The chain combines TRBV11-3 with TRBJ2-1; maybe TRBD2 (6 bases). Looked up from germline, CDR1 is SGHNT and CDR2 is YENEEA. V lost 5 bases and J lost 5, with 13 bases in between. CDR3 length: 14 residues. The CDR3 sequence is CASSLGRSDNEQFF. Here the CDR3 DNA reads TGTGCCAGCAGCCTGGGGAGGAGCGACAATGAGCAGTTCTTC.

J is TRBJ2-3 and V is TRBV28; 9 positions agree with TRBD1. The trim removed 5 bases at V and 6 bases at J, leaving 18 bases unmatched. The germline V gene has CDR1 MDHEN and CDR2 SYDVKM. The CDR3 sequence is 18 residues long. CDR3 sequence reads: CASSPTLVDYGTGDTQYF. The CDR3 DNA sequence: TGTGCCAGCAGTCCAACCCTCGTGGACTACGGGACAGGGGATACGCAGTATTTT.

This clonotype has a handful of counts. The rearrangement links TRBV5-5 to TRBJ1-1; D may be TRBD1 (6 bases). Germline V gene sequence: CDR1 SGHKS, CDR2 YYEKEE (reference sequence). V lost 1 base to trimming and J lost 5 bases, with 9 bases between them. The CDR3 has 13 residues. In DNA, the CDR3 is TGTGCCAGCAGCTTGACAGGGAAGACTGAAGCTTTCTTT. This translates into CASSLTGKTEAFF. The full variable domain, rest sourced from reference TRBV5-5 and TRBJ1-1, is DAGVTQSPTHLIKTRGQQVTLRCSPISGHKSVSWYQQVLGQGPQFIFQYYEKEERGRGNFPDRFSARQFPNYSSELNVNALLLGDSALYLCASSLTGKTEAFFGQGTRLTVV.

The sample holds a few counts of this clonotype. The gene calls are TRBV27 and TRBJ1-5, with D perhaps TRBD1 (6 bases). Germline loops: CDR1 MNHEY, CDR2 SMNVEV (reference sequence). This CDR3 contains 13 residues. Deletions cut 11 bases from V and 0 bases from J, with 11 bases between. The CDR3 spells CASSDSSNQPQHF. The CDR3 DNA follows: TGTGCCTCATCGGACAGTAGCAATCAGCCCCAGCATTTT.

In its sample, this clonotype was seen many times. The CDR3, as DNA: TGTGCCAGCAGCTCTTCCAGGGGTGATTCACCCCTCCACTTT. Encoded protein: CASSSSRGDSPLHF. The chain employs TRBV5-5 and TRBJ1-6, with D perhaps TRBD1 (6 bases). V dropped 3 bases and J dropped 8 bases, with 12 bases sitting between them. This CDR3 spans 14 amino acids. CDR1 SGHKS and CDR2 YYEKEE come from the germline V gene (reference sequence).

This clonotype was recorded at least ten times. The chain uses TRBV6-2 or TRBV6-3 and TRBJ1-1; weak D call: TRBD1 (5 bases). Trimming left V 10 bases short and J 3 bases short, with 12 bases between. The CDR3 totals 12 residues. CDR1 and CDR2 (germline): MNHEY, SVGEGT. The CDR3 here is CATNRGDTEAFF. CDR3 nucleotide sequence: TGTGCCACAAATCGGGGGGACACTGAAGCTTTCTTT.

In its sample, this clonotype was seen many times. The J gene is TRBJ2-3, the V gene TRBV7-2; D possibly matches TRBD1 or TRBD2 (5 bases each). This CDR3 has 14 amino acids. Per the germline V gene, CDR1 is SGHTA and CDR2 is FQGNSA. Deletions cut 1 base from V and 6 bases from J, with 11 bases between. The CDR3 DNA reads as TGTGCCAGCAGCTTAGGGGGACGCTCGGATACGCAGTATTTT. Translating gives CASSLGGRSDTQYF.

Notes on this clonotype: It is unclear where the CDR3 begins or ends on the DNA, so no DNA is shown, and the CDR3 is as TCRdb lists it. J is TRBJ2-2 and V is TRBV20-1; TRBD1 is the table's D call and was not checked against the DNA. Germline V lookup: CDR1 DFQATT, CDR2 SNEGSKA (reference sequence). The CDR3 comprises 16 residues, both ends counted. The CDR3 loop is CSAGPAGGRAGELFFF.

The rearrangement links TRBV29-1 to TRBJ2-1, with TRBD1 matching over 8 bases. Germline V gives CDR1 SQVTM, CDR2 ANQGSEA. The CDR3 has 12 amino acids. J was trimmed by 4 bases and V by 5 bases; bases with no gene match: 1. The CDR3 DNA reads as TGCAGCGTTTGGACAGGGTACAATGAGCAGTTCTTC. Protein: CSVWTGYNEQFF.

The sample holds many counts of this clonotype. The rearrangement joins TRBV21-1 to TRBJ1-1; the tabulated D call, TRBD1, remains unverified against the DNA. TRBV21-1 is a pseudogene. The CDR3 length is 13 residues. The CDR3, as DNA: TGTGCCAGCAGCAAAGCCCGGGGGACTGAAGCTTTCTTT. It encodes CASSKARGTEAFF.

This clonotype has at least ten counts. The rearrangement uses TRBV11-1 and TRBJ1-2; unclear D gene. The CDR3 has 14 amino acids. Trimming pared 5 bases from V and 4 bases from J, leaving 14 bases between. The germline CDR1 and CDR2 sequences are SGHAT and FQDESV (reference sequence). The CDR3: CASSPLGRSYGYTF. In DNA form, the CDR3 reads TGTGCCAGCAGCCCGCTCGGAAGGAGCTATGGCTACACCTTC.

A single count supports this clonotype. The DNA is left out, because the CDR3 cannot be placed on it with certainty; the CDR3 is given as TCRdb lists it. The V and J genes are TRBV5-1 and TRBJ2-2; the table's TRBD1 call for D was not verified on the DNA. The germline CDR1 and CDR2 sequences are SGHRS and YFSETQ. With termini counted, the CDR3 has 19 amino acids. CDR3 in amino acids: CASSLVGARDTGELFFFFF.

As to this clonotype: This likely traces to a read error, being one base from a far larger clone. The chain combines TRBV27 with TRBJ2-5; 8 nucleotides line up with TRBD1. Germline V gene data show CDR1 as MNHEY and CDR2 as SMNVEV (reference sequence). The CDR3 totals 14 residues. The CDR3 region has the DNA TGTACCAGCACTAACCGGGACAGGCAAGAGACCCAGTACTTC. Translating it yields CTSTNRDRQETQYF.

About this clonotype: This likely came from a read error, as a far larger clone is one base away. This chain connects TRBV6-1 to TRBJ2-1, with D tentatively TRBD1 or TRBD2 (5 bases each). The V gene's germline CDR1 is MNHNS and CDR2 SASEGT. This CDR3 has 16 residues. V was cut by 0 bases and J by 13 bases, with 22 bases left in between. The CDR3: CASSEAGRPSQETQFF. CDR3 in DNA: TGTGCCAGCAGTGAAGCGGGACGTCCATCCCAAGAGACCCAGTTCTTC.